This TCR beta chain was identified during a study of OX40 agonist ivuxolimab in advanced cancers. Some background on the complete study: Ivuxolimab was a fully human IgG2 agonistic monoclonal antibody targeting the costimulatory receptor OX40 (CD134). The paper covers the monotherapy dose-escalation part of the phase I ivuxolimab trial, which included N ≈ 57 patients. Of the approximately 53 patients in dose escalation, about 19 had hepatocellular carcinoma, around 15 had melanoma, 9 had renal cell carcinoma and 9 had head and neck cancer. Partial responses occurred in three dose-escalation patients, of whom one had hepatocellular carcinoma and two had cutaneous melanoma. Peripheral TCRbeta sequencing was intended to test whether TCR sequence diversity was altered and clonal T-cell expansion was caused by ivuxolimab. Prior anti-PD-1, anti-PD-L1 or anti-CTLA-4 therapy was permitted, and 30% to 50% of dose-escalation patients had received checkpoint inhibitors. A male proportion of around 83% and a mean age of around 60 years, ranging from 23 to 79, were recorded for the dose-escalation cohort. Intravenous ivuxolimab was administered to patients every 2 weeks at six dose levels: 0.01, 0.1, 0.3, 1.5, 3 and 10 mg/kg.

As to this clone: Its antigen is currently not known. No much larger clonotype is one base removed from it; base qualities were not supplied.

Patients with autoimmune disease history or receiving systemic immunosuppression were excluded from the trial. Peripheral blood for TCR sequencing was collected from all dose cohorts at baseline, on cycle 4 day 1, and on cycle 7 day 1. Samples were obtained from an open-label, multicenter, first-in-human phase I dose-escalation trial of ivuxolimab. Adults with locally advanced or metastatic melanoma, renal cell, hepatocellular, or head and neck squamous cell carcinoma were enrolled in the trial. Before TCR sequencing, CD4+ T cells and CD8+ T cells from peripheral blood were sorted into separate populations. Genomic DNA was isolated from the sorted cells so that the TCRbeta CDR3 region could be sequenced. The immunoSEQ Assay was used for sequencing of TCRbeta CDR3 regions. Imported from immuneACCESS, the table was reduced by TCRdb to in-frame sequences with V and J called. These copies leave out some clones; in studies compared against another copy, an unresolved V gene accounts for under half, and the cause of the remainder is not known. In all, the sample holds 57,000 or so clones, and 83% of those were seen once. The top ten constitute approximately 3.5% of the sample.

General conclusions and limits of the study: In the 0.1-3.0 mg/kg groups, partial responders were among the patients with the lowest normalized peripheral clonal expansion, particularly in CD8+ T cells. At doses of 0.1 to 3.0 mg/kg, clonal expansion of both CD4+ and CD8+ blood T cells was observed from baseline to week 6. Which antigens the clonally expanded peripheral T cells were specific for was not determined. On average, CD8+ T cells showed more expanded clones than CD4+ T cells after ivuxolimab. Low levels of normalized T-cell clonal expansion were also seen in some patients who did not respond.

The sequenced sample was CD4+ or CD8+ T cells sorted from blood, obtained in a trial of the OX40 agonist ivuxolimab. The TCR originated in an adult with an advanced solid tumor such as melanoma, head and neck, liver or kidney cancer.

The sequence in DNA is TGTGCCAGCAGCTCCTGGACAGACCGTCTAGAAGAGCAGTTCTTC. It codes for CASSSWTDRLEEQFF. The sequence links TRBV28 to TRBJ2-1, with TRBD1 perhaps the D gene, on 6 matching bases. From a lookup of the germline V gene, CDR1 and CDR2 are MDHEN and SYDVKM. Relative to germline, V is 6 bases shorter and J is 10 bases shorter, with 22 bases between their ends. The CDR3 numbers 15 residues from cysteine through phenylalanine. The only DNA kept is the CDR3, 45 bases in frame from the first base.